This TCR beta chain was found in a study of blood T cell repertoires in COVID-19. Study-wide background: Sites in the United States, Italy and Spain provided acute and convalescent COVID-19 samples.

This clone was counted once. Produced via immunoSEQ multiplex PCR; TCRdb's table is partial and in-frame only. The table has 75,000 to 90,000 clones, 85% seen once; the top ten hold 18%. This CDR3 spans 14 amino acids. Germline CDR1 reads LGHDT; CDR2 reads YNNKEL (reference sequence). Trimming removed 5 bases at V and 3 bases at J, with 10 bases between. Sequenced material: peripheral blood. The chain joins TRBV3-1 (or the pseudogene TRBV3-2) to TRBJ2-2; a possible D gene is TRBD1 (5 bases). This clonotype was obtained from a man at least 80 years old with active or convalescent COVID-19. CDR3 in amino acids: CASSLGLDTGELFF. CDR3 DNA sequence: TGTGCCAGCAGCTTGGGGCTTGACACCGGGGAGCTGTTTTTT.